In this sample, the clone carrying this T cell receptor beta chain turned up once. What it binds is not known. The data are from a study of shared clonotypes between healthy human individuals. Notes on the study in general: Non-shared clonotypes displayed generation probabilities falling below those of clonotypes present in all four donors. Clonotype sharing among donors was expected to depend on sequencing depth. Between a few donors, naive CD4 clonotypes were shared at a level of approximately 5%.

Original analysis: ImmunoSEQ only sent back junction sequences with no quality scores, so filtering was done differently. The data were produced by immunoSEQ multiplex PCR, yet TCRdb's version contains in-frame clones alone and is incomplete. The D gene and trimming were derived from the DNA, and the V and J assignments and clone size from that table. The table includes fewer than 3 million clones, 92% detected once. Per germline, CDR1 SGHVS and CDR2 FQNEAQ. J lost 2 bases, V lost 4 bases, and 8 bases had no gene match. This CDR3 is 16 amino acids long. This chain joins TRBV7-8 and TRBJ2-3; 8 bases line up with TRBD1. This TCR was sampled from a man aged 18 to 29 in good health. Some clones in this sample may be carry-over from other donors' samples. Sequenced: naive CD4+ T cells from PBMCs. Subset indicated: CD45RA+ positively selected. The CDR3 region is CASSWTGYSSTDTQYF. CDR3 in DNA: TGTGCCAGCAGCTGGACAGGGTATTCGTCCACAGATACGCAGTATTTT. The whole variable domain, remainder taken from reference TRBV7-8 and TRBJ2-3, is GAGVSQSPRYKVAKRGQDVALRCDPISGHVSLFWYQQALGQGPEFLTYFQNEAQLDKSGLPSDRFFAERPEGSVSTLKIQRTQQEDSAVYLCASSWTGYSSTDTQYFGPGTRLTVL.